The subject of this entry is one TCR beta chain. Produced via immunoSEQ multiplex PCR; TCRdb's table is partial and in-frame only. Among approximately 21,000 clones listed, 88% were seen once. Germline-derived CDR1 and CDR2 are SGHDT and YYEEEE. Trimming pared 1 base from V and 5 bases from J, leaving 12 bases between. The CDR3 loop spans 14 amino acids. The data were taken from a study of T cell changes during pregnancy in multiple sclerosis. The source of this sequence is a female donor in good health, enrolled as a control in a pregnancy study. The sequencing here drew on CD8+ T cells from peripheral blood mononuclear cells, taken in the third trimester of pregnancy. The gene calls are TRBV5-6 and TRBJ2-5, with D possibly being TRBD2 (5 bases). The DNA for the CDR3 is TGTGCCAGCAGCTTGCTAGGCCTAGCCGAGACCCAGTACTTC. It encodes CASSLLGLAETQYF.